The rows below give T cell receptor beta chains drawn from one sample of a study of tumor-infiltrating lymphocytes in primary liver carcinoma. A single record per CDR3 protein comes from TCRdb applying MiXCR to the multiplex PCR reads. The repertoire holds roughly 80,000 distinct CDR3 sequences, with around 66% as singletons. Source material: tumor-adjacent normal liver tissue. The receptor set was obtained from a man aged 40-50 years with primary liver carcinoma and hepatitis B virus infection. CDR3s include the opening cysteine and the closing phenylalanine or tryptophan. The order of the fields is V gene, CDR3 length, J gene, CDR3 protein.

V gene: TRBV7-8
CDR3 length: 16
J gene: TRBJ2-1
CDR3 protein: CASSLQGAGSYNEQFF

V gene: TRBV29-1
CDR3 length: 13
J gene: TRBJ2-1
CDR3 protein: CSGRAGGGNEQFF

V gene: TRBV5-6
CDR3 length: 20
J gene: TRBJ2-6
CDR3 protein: CASSLITQGALRSDANVLTF

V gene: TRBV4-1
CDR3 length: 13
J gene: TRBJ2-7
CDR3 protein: CASNQVPPYEQYF

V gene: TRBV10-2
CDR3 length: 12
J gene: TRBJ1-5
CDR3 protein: CTSSESGQPQHF

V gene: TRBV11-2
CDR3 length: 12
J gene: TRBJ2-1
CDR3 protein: CASSPEYNEQFF

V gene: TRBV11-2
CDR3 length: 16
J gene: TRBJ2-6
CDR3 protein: CASSLDRGSGANVLTF

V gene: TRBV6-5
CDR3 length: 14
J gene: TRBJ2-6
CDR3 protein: CASSSVAGANVLIF

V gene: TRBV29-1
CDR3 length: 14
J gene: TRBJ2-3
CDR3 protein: CSVGVTGVRDTQYF

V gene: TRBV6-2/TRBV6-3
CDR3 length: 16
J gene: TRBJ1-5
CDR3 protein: CASSYFGTGSNQPHHF

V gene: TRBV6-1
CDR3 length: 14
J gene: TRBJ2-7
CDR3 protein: CASNQAVIGHEQYF

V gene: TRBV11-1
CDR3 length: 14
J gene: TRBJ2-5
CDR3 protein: CASSWAPREETQYF

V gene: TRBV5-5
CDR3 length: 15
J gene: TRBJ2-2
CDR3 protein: CASNLGWTNTGGLFF

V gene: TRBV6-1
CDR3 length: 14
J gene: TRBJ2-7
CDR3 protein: CAGTAGLALYEQYF

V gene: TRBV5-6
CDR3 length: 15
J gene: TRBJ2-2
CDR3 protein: CASSIGTGVTGELFF

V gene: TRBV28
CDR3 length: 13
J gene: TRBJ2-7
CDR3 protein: CASSSSSNYELYF

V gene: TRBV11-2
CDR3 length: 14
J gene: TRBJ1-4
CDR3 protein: CASSLGSSLEKLFF

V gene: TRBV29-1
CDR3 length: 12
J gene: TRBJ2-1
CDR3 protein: CSVHQRGNEQFF

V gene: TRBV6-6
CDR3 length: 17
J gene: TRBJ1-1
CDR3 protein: CASSYSRGGRRATEAFF

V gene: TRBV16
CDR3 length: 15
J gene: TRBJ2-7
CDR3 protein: CASSHGQGYPYEQYF